This TCR beta chain was observed in a study of shared clonotypes between healthy human individuals. Turning to this clone: A much larger clone differs by one base, so this may be a read error. This sample includes further DNA sequences coding for the same CDR3.

Clones were read by immunoSEQ multiplex PCR, and TCRdb kept only the in-frame ones, dropping some. The sample lists some 1.1 million clones, around three quarters seen once, with about 0.94% in the top ten. CD4+ cell separation produced CD45RA+ naive and CD45RA-negative memory subsets. V lost 2 bases and J 4 bases, leaving 4 bases between the germline ends. This CDR3 has 12 amino acids. Germline assignment: CDR1 SGDLS and CDR2 YYNGEE. The chain combines TRBV9 with TRBJ2-1; no firm D call. This clonotype originated in a young man in good health. Some clones in this sample may be carry-over from other donors' samples. The specimen was memory CD4+ T cells from PBMCs. Documented subset: CD45RA-negative fraction. CDR3 sequence reads: CASSVGYNEQFF. The CDR3 DNA follows: TGTGCCAGCAGCGTTGGGTACAATGAGCAGTTCTTC.